This record covers a single T cell receptor beta chain. The data were taken from a study of technical replicates of blood from a handful of donors. The table came from immunoSEQ multiplex PCR; TCRdb's copy has only in-frame clones and leaves some out. The sample lists under 70,000 clones; roughly 90% were seen once. The CDR3 contains 16 residues. Trimming took 3 bases from V and 6 from J; bases not matched to a gene: 11. Germline V gene sequence: CDR1 SGHRS, CDR2 YFSETQ. This receptor was identified in a human donor in good health. Some clones in this sample may be carry-over from other donors' samples. The chain couples TRBV5-1 to TRBJ2-1; 8 bases align to TRBD2. Sample: PBMCs. In nucleotides, the CDR3 is TGCGCCAGCAGCTCCGCACCGGGGGGGCTCCGCAATGAGCAGTTCTTC. This translates into CASSSAPGGLRNEQFF.